This note documents a single T cell receptor (beta chain) sequence. The antigen is undetermined. The identical CDR3 is also encoded by other nucleotide sequences in the sample. The sample is drawn from a study of cytomegalovirus exposure and HLA in healthy donors. Findings of the study overall: A later analysis linked a missense DCLRE1C variant to TCR beta V- and J-gene trimming. An observed cluster of highly shared sequence variants was recorded as a likely sequencing artifact.

With 60 Vbeta and 13 Jbeta primers, the PCR was carried out. This table comes from immunoSEQ multiplex PCR, and its TCRdb copy is limited to in-frame clones, with some not included. Among approximately 150,000 clones, approximately 80% were seen once, and the ten largest hold around 4.5%. The CDR3 is 12 amino acids. Per germline, CDR1 LNHDA and CDR2 SQIVND (reference sequence). V lost 6 bases and J lost 4, with 9 bases in between. The rearrangement joins TRBV19 to TRBJ1-2; D is undetermined. What was sequenced was PBMCs. The origin of this receptor is a man aged 25 to 40 in good health and CMV-seronegative. The CDR3 DNA is TGTGCCAGTAGCCGGACTGCCTATGGCTACACCTTC. It translates to CASSRTAYGYTF.